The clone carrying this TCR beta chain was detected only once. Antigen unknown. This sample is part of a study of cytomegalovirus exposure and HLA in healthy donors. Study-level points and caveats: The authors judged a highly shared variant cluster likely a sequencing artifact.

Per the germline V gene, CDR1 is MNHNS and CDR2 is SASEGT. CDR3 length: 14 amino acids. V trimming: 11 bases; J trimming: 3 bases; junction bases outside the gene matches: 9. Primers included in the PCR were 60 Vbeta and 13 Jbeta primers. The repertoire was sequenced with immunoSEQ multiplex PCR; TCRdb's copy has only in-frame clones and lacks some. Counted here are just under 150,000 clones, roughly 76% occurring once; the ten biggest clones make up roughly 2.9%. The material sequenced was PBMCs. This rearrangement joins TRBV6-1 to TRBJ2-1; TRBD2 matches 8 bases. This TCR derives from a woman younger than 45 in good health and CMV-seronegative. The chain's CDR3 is CAHTGGGLYNEQFF. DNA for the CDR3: TGTGCCCACACCGGGGGGGGGCTCTACAATGAGCAGTTCTTC.